These 30 T cell receptor beta chains came from one sample sequenced in a study of T cell responses to AZD1222 COVID-19 vaccine. Sequencing used immunoSEQ multiplex PCR; TCRdb keeps in-frame clones, though not all of them. The sample holds about 120,000 clones, roughly 90% seen once. This material consisted of peripheral blood, taken on day 0 of AZD1222 vaccination. These receptors were collected from an adult in good health.

The V and J genes are TRBV5-1 and TRBJ1-5; D remains unclear. The CDR3 has 13 amino acids. V was pared by 0 bases and J by 6 bases, with 7 bases between. Germline assignment: CDR1 SGHRS and CDR2 YFSETQ. In DNA, the CDR3 is TGCGCCAGCAGCTTGGACGGGAGTCAGCCCCAGCATTTT. It yields the protein CASSLDGSQPQHF.

The V gene is TRBV11-2, the J gene TRBJ1-1; no firm D call. The V end was cut by 1 base, the J end by 4 bases, with 7 bases between. This CDR3 has 13 amino acids. Germline V lookup: CDR1 SGHAT, CDR2 FQNNGV. CDR3 sequence reads: CASSLAGVTEAFF. The CDR3 DNA reads as TGTGCCAGCAGCTTAGCCGGCGTCACTGAAGCTTTCTTT.

This clone is a singleton in its sample. The chain has TRBV5-1 and TRBJ1-5; the match to TRBD1 covers 7 bases. CDR1 and CDR2 from the germline V gene are SGHRS and YFSETQ. J gave up 5 bases and V 3 bases, and 2 bases lay outside the gene matches. The CDR3 extends over 13 amino acids. The chain's CDR3 is CASSWDRDQPQHF. DNA for the CDR3: TGCGCCAGCAGCTGGGACAGAGATCAGCCCCAGCATTTT.

The gene calls are TRBV5-1 and TRBJ1-4, with a possible D match to TRBD1 (5 bases). V was cut by 6 bases and J by 8 bases, with 23 bases left in between. Germline CDR1 and CDR2: SGHRS and YFSETQ. The CDR3 extends over 16 amino acids. CDR3 in amino acids: CASTSGLGEIGEKLFF. The CDR3 region has the DNA TGCGCCAGCACCTCGGGGCTGGGAGAGATCGGGGAAAAACTGTTTTTT.

The chain uses TRBV5-1 and TRBJ1-5; D is ambiguous. The germline V gene encodes CDR1 SGHRS and CDR2 YFSETQ. With 0 bases removed from V and 2 bases from J, the gap between germline ends came to 9 bases. This CDR3 spans 15 amino acids. The CDR3 coding sequence is TGCGCCAGCAGCTTGGGGGTAGACGGCAATCAGCCCCAGCATTTT. It is translated as CASSLGVDGNQPQHF.

The rearrangement links TRBV5-4 to TRBJ1-1; the match to TRBD1 covers 7 bases. The CDR3 is made up of 16 amino acids. CDR1 is SGHNT, CDR2 YYREEE, per germline (reference sequence). The V segment lost 4 bases and the J segment 9 bases; nucleotides outside the gene matches: 18. CDR3 in amino acids: CASSPSRTGAQLKAFF. The CDR3 coding sequence is TGTGCCAGCAGCCCCTCCCGAACAGGGGCCCAGTTGAAAGCTTTCTTT.

The chain has TRBV6-5 and TRBJ1-2; maybe TRBD1 (5 bases). The CDR3 has 15 amino acids. Trimming left V 5 bases short and J 1 base short, with 14 bases between. Germline V gives CDR1 MNHEY, CDR2 SVGAGI. The CDR3 nucleotides are TGTGCCAGCAGTCGCGACAGCCTGAATAACTATGGCTACACCTTC. Translating gives CASSRDSLNNYGYTF.

The V call is TRBV7-8, the J call TRBJ2-7; a weak D match, TRBD1 (6 bases). This CDR3 contains 17 residues. V was shortened by 1 base and J by 3 bases, with 19 bases between the two germline ends. Germline CDR1 reads SGHVS; CDR2 reads FQNEAQ. The CDR3 region is CASSLEGQLFNLYEQYF. CDR3 DNA sequence: TGTGCCAGCAGCTTAGAAGGACAGCTTTTTAACCTCTACGAGCAGTACTTC.

The rearrangement links TRBV5-1 to TRBJ1-5, with 8 bases fitting TRBD1. V lost 2 bases, J lost 4 bases, and 8 bases stayed unmatched. The germline V gene encodes CDR1 SGHRS and CDR2 YFSETQ. The CDR3 is 16 amino acids. Written as DNA, the CDR3 is TGCGCCAGCAGCTTAGGTTCAGGGGGCGCGAATCAGCCCCAGCATTTT. Translated: CASSLGSGGANQPQHF.

The rearrangement joins TRBV20-1 to TRBJ1-1; TRBD1 is a possible D gene (5 bases). The V end was cut by 6 bases, the J end by 3 bases, with 8 bases between. This CDR3 is 11 amino acids long. Germline CDR1 and CDR2: DFQATT and SNEGSKA (reference sequence). Here the CDR3 reads CSAGDDTEAFF. CDR3 DNA sequence: TGCAGTGCAGGGGACGACACTGAAGCTTTCTTT.

The CDR3 loop reads CASSKVGEQPQHF. As DNA, the CDR3 is TGTGCCAGCAGTAAAGTGGGGGAACAGCCCCAGCATTTT. The chain combines TRBV7-2 with TRBJ1-5; a weak D match, TRBD1 (5 bases). Trimming left V 6 bases short and J 7 bases short, with 13 bases between. Germline CDR1 reads SGHTA; CDR2 reads FQGNSA. CDR3 size: 13 residues.

Notes on this clone: This same CDR3 is encoded by further DNA sequences in the sample. V is TRBV9 and J is TRBJ1-1; D call uncertain. The CDR3 runs 13 residues. The V gene's germline CDR1 is SGDLS and CDR2 YYNGEE. The ends were cut back, 4 bases at V and 3 bases at J, with 10 bases in the middle. The CDR3 protein is CASSLRGDTEAFF. For the CDR3, the DNA is TGTGCCAGCAGCCTACGCGGAGACACTGAAGCTTTCTTT.

The genes are TRBV6-5 and TRBJ2-7, with D possibly TRBD2 on 5 matching bases. The germline V gene encodes CDR1 MNHEY and CDR2 SVGAGI. The ends were cut back, 2 bases at V and 4 bases at J, with 9 bases in the middle. CDR3 size: 13 residues. The CDR3 reads CASSYGLSYEQYF. CDR3 DNA sequence: TGTGCCAGCAGTTACGGACTCTCGTACGAGCAGTACTTC.

This clone showed up just once. J is TRBJ2-3 and V is TRBV19, with a weak D call TRBD2 (6 bases). V dropped 8 bases and J dropped 4 bases, with 16 bases sitting between them. Germline assignment: CDR1 LNHDA and CDR2 SQIVND (reference sequence). This CDR3 is built from 14 residues. CDR3 region: CASARGGMSDTQYF. As DNA, the CDR3 is TGTGCCAGTGCCCGTGGGGGGATGTCAGATACGCAGTATTTT.

The J gene is TRBJ1-6, the V gene TRBV19; no firm D call. The V end lost 3 bases, the J end lost 0 bases, and 9 bases lay between the germline ends. The CDR3 extends over 16 amino acids. Per the germline V gene, CDR1 is LNHDA and CDR2 is SQIVND (reference sequence). CDR3 residues: CASSMRSSSYNSPLHF. The CDR3 DNA is TGTGCCAGTAGTATGAGGAGTTCCTCCTATAATTCACCCCTCCACTTT. The whole variable domain, filled in from reference TRBV19 and TRBJ1-6, reads DGGITQSPKYLFRKEGQNVTLSCEQNLNHDAMYWYRQDPGQGLRLIYYSQIVNDFQKGDIAEGYSVSREKKESFPLTVTSAQKNPTAFYLCASSMRSSSYNSPLHFGNGTRLTVT.

The chain employs TRBV7-9 and TRBJ1-2; D may be TRBD1 (6 bases). The CDR3 runs 18 residues. V was pared by 11 bases and J by 0 bases, with 28 bases between. Germline values: CDR1 SEHNR, CDR2 FQNEAQ (reference sequence). DNA for the CDR3: TGTGCCTGGGAAAGTACAGGGCACACAACGGCCGCTAACTATGGCTACACCTTC. It is translated as CAWESTGHTTAANYGYTF.

The chain combines TRBV5-4 with TRBJ1-6; 10 nucleotides line up with TRBD1. V was clipped by 4 bases and J by 7 bases; unmatched bases: 2. Germline lookup yields CDR1 SGHNT and CDR2 YYREEE (reference sequence). The CDR3 runs to 14 residues. DNA of the CDR3: TGTGCCAGCAGCCGACAGGGGGCGAATTCACCCCTCCACTTT. Its protein is CASSRQGANSPLHF.

The chain is built from TRBV29-1 and TRBJ1-5; 7 bases match TRBD1. The V and J ends lost 5 bases and 3 bases, in that order; junction bases with no gene match: 4. The CDR3 length is 13 residues. CDR1 is SQVTM and CDR2 is ANQGSEA in the germline V gene. CDR3 in DNA: TGCAGCGTTAGACAGGGTGACAATCAGCCCCAGCATTTT. Translated: CSVRQGDNQPQHF.

The chain combines TRBV18 with TRBJ1-3; 10 bases agree with TRBD1. V lost 3 bases, J lost 3 bases, and 11 bases stayed unmatched. The CDR3 has 18 amino acids. The V gene's germline CDR1 is KGHSH and CDR2 LQKENI. CDR3 sequence (DNA): TGTGCCAGCTCACCGTCAGCCTTGAGGACAGGGGGTGGAAACACCATATATTTT. As protein: CASSPSALRTGGGNTIYF.

The CDR3 loop reads CASSIVSGGQETQYF. CDR3 nucleotide sequence: TGTGCCAGTAGTATAGTTAGCGGGGGGCAAGAGACCCAGTACTTC. The chain uses TRBV19 and TRBJ2-5; 10 bases map to TRBD2. V trimming: 1 base; J trimming: 2 bases; junction bases outside the gene matches: 1. This CDR3 is 15 amino acids long. Germline CDR1 LNHDA, CDR2 SQIVND (reference sequence).

DNA of the CDR3: TGCGCCAGCAGTCAATTAAGGCAGTATCCTTACCATAGCAATCAGCCCCAGCATTTT. Translated: CASSQLRQYPYHSNQPQHF. The chain couples TRBV23-1 to TRBJ1-5; D is undetermined. TRBV23-1 is classed as an ORF, of uncertain function. This CDR3 is built from 19 residues. V was trimmed by 1 base and J by 0 bases, leaving 19 bases between them.

The gene calls are TRBV11-2 and TRBJ1-3, with D unresolved. V gave up 3 bases and J gave up 0 bases, with 18 bases separating them. Germline loops: CDR1 SGHAT, CDR2 FQNNGV. The CDR3 is made up of 18 amino acids. Here the CDR3 reads CASSFIGSPTYSGNTIYF. The CDR3 DNA reads TGTGCCAGCAGCTTCATCGGCAGTCCTACCTACTCTGGAAACACCATATATTTT.

The V call is TRBV7-9, the J call TRBJ1-1; D not resolved. Trimming left V 2 bases short and J 7 bases short, with 17 bases between. In germline, CDR1 is SEHNR, CDR2 FQNEAQ (reference sequence). CDR3 length: 15 residues. The CDR3 DNA reads as TGTGCCAGCAGCTTATGGGCCGCACGCAATGATGAAGCTTTCTTT. As protein: CASSLWAARNDEAFF.

The V call is TRBV7-9, the J call TRBJ2-5, with TRBD2 matching over 12 bases. The CDR3 totals 19 residues. After removal of 1 base from V and 0 bases from J, the junction contained 9 bases not matched to a gene. The germline CDR1 and CDR2 sequences are SEHNR and FQNEAQ (reference sequence). CDR3 region: CASSLGRGTSGLYQETQYF. The CDR3 DNA sequence: TGTGCCAGCAGCTTAGGCCGAGGGACTAGCGGGTTGTACCAAGAGACCCAGTACTTC.

The V gene is TRBV4-1, the J gene TRBJ2-2; 10 bases fit TRBD2. Losses at the gene ends were 4 bases for V and 4 bases for J; bases not matched to a gene: 9. CDR3 length equals 17 residues. Germline loops: CDR1 MGHRA, CDR2 YSYEKL. CDR3 loop: CASSLGAGGPGTGELFF. CDR3 sequence (DNA): TGCGCCAGCAGCCTAGGAGCGGGGGGGCCAGGCACCGGGGAGCTGTTTTTT.

The chain couples TRBV28 to TRBJ2-5; D perhaps matches TRBD2 (6 bases). The ends were cut back, 3 bases at V and 6 bases at J, with 17 bases in the middle. CDR3 length: 15 residues. The germline gives CDR1 MDHEN, CDR2 SYDVKM. The CDR3 nucleotides read TGTGCCAGCAGTTTGCGGGGACCCCATATGAAGACCCAGTACTTC. It encodes CASSLRGPHMKTQYF.

This sequence joins TRBV7-3 and TRBJ1-3; unclear D gene. Trimming removed 4 bases from V and 2 bases from J, with 12 bases in between. In germline, CDR1 is SGHTA, CDR2 FQGTGA. The CDR3 contains 15 residues. CDR3 residues: CASSSRHSPGNTIYF. CDR3 bases: TGTGCCAGCAGCTCACGACACAGTCCTGGAAACACCATATATTTT. Full variable domain (rest looked up from reference TRBV7-3 and TRBJ1-3): GAGVSQTPSNKVTEKGKYVELRCDPISGHTALYWYRQSLGQGPEFLIYFQGTGAADDSGLPNDRFFAVRPEGSVSTLKIQRTERGDSAVYLCASSSRHSPGNTIYFGEGSWLTVV.

CDR3 sequence reads: CASSPTERFYAFF. CDR3 nucleotide sequence: TGTGCCAGCAGCCCGACCGAACGGTTTTACGCTTTCTTT. The gene calls are TRBV11-2 and TRBJ1-1; D ambiguous. CDR1 and CDR2 (germline): SGHAT, FQNNGV. Trimming left V 5 bases short and J 11 bases short, with 18 bases between. This CDR3 region has 13 residues.

This clone was detected once. The chain is built from TRBV6-5 and TRBJ1-2; D not resolved. Germline assignment: CDR1 MNHEY and CDR2 SVGAGI. The CDR3 runs 14 residues. Trimming removed 5 bases from V and 2 bases from J, with 12 bases in between. CDR3 DNA: TGTGCCAGCAGTACCCCCGCGGACAACTATGGCTACACCTTC. It specifies CASSTPADNYGYTF.

V is TRBV7-2 and J is TRBJ1-2, with D possibly matching TRBD1 (5 bases). Trimming removed 5 bases from V and 7 bases from J, with 17 bases in between. The CDR3 spans 14 residues. Germline V gene data show CDR1 as SGHTA and CDR2 as FQGNSA. CDR3 in DNA: TGTGCCAGCAGCAACCCGGCCCTGAGGGGTGGCTACACCTTC. Translating gives CASSNPALRGGYTF.